Listed below are T cell receptor beta chains from one sample, sequenced in a study of cytomegalovirus exposure and HLA in healthy donors. Assay used: immunoSEQ multiplex PCR; TCRdb lists only in-frame clones, some missing. This sample yields some 130,000 clones, of which about four fifths are seen a single time; 1.5% to 2.5% belongs to the top ten. The material sequenced was PBMCs. These receptors all stem from a man aged 18-30 years in good health and CMV-seronegative. Each CDR3 is given with its conserved first and last residue. D genes are given only for firm matches.

TRBV10-2	TRBJ2-7	NA	CASSESSYEQYF
TRBV9	TRBJ2-7	TRBD1	CASSVWHRDRVGLYEQYF
TRBV2	TRBJ1-1	TRBD1	CARNRRDSTYGAFF
TRBV9	TRBJ1-2	NA	CASSVDYEGYGYTF
TRBV6-5	TRBJ2-7	TRBD1	CASSYGQGVREQYF
TRBV13	TRBJ1-2	NA	CASSSYYRWWRGYTF
TRBV7-9	TRBJ2-7	NA	CSSSFNDLGGYEQYF
TRBV11-2	TRBJ1-2	NA	CASSPPQGGIGGYTF
TRBV7-6	TRBJ2-2	TRBD2	CASSRTSGPLGELFF
TRBV21-1	TRBJ2-3	NA	CASRATGQGGITDTQYF
TRBV10-1	TRBJ2-3	NA	CASSDSGSTDTQYF
TRBV14	TRBJ2-5	TRBD1	CASSQWTGVETQYF
TRBV10-3	TRBJ2-3	TRBD2	CAISVGLAFPTDTQYF
TRBV9	TRBJ2-7	NA	CASSVGLEGSYEQYF
TRBV15	TRBJ2-3	TRBD2	CATSGRLAENTQYF
TRBV2	TRBJ1-1	NA	CASMRNTEAFF
TRBV4-1	TRBJ2-7	TRBD2	CASSQTSGNSYEQYF
TRBV18	TRBJ1-1	TRBD1	CASSPRQDRANTEAFF
TRBV18	TRBJ2-7	TRBD2	CASSKREATYEQYF
TRBV7-9	TRBJ2-1	TRBD2	CASSLEWDLAGGSNEQFF
TRBV5-1	TRBJ1-4	NA	CASSLADEKLFF
TRBV6-6	TRBJ1-4	TRBD1	CASSYSGTGFSGLFF
TRBV19	TRBJ1-5	NA	CASRLQDSARILHF
TRBV9	TRBJ2-7	NA	CASSEDQGYEQYF
TRBV5-1	TRBJ1-1	NA	CASSPREGSNTEAFF
TRBV7-6	TRBJ1-5	TRBD1	CASSAGQGSNQPQHF
TRBV13	TRBJ2-7	NA	CASKASSYEQYF
TRBV28	TRBJ2-6	NA	CASSGEGAGANVLTF
TRBV11-1	TRBJ2-7	TRBD2	CASSPIAGPASEQYF
TRBV4-1	TRBJ2-3	TRBD1	CASSPQNRGADTQYF
TRBV29-1	TRBJ2-3	TRBD2	CSVDGTSGSLTDTQYF
TRBV30	TRBJ1-5	NA	CAWGGNQPQHF
TRBV18	TRBJ2-7	NA	CASSPGLAYEQYF
TRBV7-8	TRBJ2-1	NA	CASSQFGRGREDEQFF
TRBV9	TRBJ2-3	TRBD1	CASSGDPRGRVADTQYF
TRBV7-6	TRBJ2-1	TRBD2	CASSRLLAISYNEQFF
TRBV2	TRBJ2-3	TRBD2	CASTPEPGLGGTDTQYF
TRBV5-3	TRBJ2-6	TRBD1	CARSFERGRGLAGANVLTF
TRBV19	TRBJ2-3	NA	CASSISGSGVDTQYF
TRBV7-9	TRBJ1-2	NA	CASTNRGSYGYTF
TRBV2	TRBJ1-2	NA	CASSEDLVGWGRAYGYTF